The 13 T cell receptor beta chains in this list originate from one sample, sequenced in a study of blood T cell repertoires in COVID-19. Sequencing used immunoSEQ multiplex PCR; TCRdb keeps in-frame clones, though not all of them. The data contain about 250,000 clones, about 80% of them singletons. Sequencing was carried out using peripheral blood. These receptors came from a man aged 50 or older with active or convalescent COVID-19.

J is TRBJ1-3 and V is TRBV10-3; D gene ambiguous. The CDR3 covers 14 residues. The germline V gene has CDR1 ENHRY and CDR2 SYGVKD. The V and J ends lost 2 bases and 4 bases respectively, with 9 bases between them. The CDR3 sequence is CAISEAATGNTIYF. The CDR3 DNA is TGTGCCATCAGTGAGGCGGCAACAGGAAACACCATATATTTT.

CDR3 DNA: TGTGCCAGCTCACCACGTAGGGGGATGGACACCGGGGAGCTGTTTTTT. Translated, it gives CASSPRRGMDTGELFF. The rearrangement uses TRBV18 and TRBJ2-2; tentative D call: TRBD1 (6 bases). CDR1 is KGHSH, CDR2 LQKENI, per germline. The CDR3 contains 16 residues. The V end was cut by 1 base, the J end by 3 bases, with 12 bases between.

The sample holds many counts of this clone. V gene TRBV6-2 or TRBV6-3 combines with J gene TRBJ2-1; 13 bases are shared with TRBD2. The V segment lost 3 bases and the J segment 3 bases; nucleotides outside the gene matches: 5. Looked up from germline, CDR1 is MNHEY and CDR2 is SVGEGT. The CDR3 runs 17 residues. CDR3 region: CASSYSGLAGVYNEQFF. The CDR3 DNA sequence: TGTGCCAGCAGTTATTCCGGACTAGCGGGGGTCTACAATGAGCAGTTCTTC.

The chain joins TRBV5-1 to TRBJ1-1; D may be TRBD1 (6 bases). The CDR3 is 15 amino acids. CDR1 and CDR2 (germline): SGHRS, YFSETQ. Trimming pared 0 bases from V and 4 bases from J, leaving 13 bases between. The DNA of the CDR3 is TGCGCCAGCAGCTTGGCCCGACAAGGGGGCACTGAAGCTTTCTTT. Its protein is CASSLARQGGTEAFF.

The J gene is TRBJ1-3, the V gene TRBV19; 9 bases match TRBD1. Trimming at V came to 9 bases and at J to 5 bases, leaving 5 bases not matched to a gene. The germline gives CDR1 LNHDA, CDR2 SQIVND (reference sequence). CDR3 size: 13 residues. CDR3 in amino acids: CARGTGRRNTIYF. The DNA for the CDR3 is TGTGCCAGAGGGACAGGGAGACGAAACACCATATATTTT.

The chain employs TRBV4-1 and TRBJ2-7; 8 bases are shared with TRBD1. This CDR3 spans 15 amino acids. Germline V gives CDR1 MGHRA, CDR2 YSYEKL. Trimming cost V 2 bases and J 4 bases; bases outside gene matches: 7. CDR3 residues: CASSQPRDRHYEQYF. The DNA of the CDR3 is TGCGCCAGCAGCCAACCCCGGGACAGGCATTACGAGCAGTACTTC.

This rearrangement joins TRBV18 to TRBJ2-7; D possibly corresponds to TRBD1 (5 bases). Germline V lookup: CDR1 KGHSH, CDR2 LQKENI. Trimming removed 2 bases at V and 5 bases at J, with 7 bases between. This CDR3 comprises 12 residues. CDR3 protein: CASSPVGDEQYF. DNA of the CDR3: TGTGCCAGCTCACCAGTAGGGGACGAGCAGTACTTC.

The chain uses TRBV7-2 and TRBJ1-2; D perhaps matches TRBD1 (5 bases). Trimming removed 5 bases from V and 4 bases from J, with 11 bases in between. The length of the CDR3 is 13 residues. Germline V gene sequence: CDR1 SGHTA, CDR2 FQGNSA. The DNA of the CDR3 is TGTGCCAGCAGCGAACGACAGATCTATGGCTACACCTTC. Its protein product is CASSERQIYGYTF.

The V call is TRBV9, the J call TRBJ2-7; TRBD1 aligns across 9 bases. J lost 0 bases, V lost 4 bases, and 5 bases had no gene match. Germline V gene lookup returns CDR1 SGDLS and CDR2 YYNGEE. The CDR3 is 15 amino acids. In DNA, the CDR3 is TGTGCCAGCAGCCAGGGACAGGGAAACTCCTACGAGCAGTACTTC. This codes for CASSQGQGNSYEQYF.

The J gene is TRBJ1-6, the V gene TRBV15, with 10 bases that match TRBD1. The CDR3 contains 15 residues. CDR1 and CDR2 from the germline V gene are LNHNV and YYDKDF (reference sequence). V was pared by 0 bases and J by 9 bases, with 2 bases of the junction left unmatched. The CDR3 sequence is CATSRDRTGGSPLHF. The CDR3 bases are TGTGCCACCAGCAGAGATAGGACAGGGGGTTCACCCCTCCACTTT.

This chain uses TRBV5-1 with TRBJ2-5; 7 nucleotides match TRBD2. Germline V lookup: CDR1 SGHRS, CDR2 YFSETQ. The CDR3 is 15 residues long. J gave up 1 base and V 1 base, and 4 bases lay outside the gene matches. For the CDR3, the DNA is TGCGCCAGCAGCTTGACCCGGGGGGTCCAAGAGACCCAGTACTTC. It codes for CASSLTRGVQETQYF.

V usage is TRBV11-2 and J usage is TRBJ2-5; 13 nucleotides align to TRBD2. Per germline, CDR1 SGHAT and CDR2 FQNNGV. The CDR3 contains 16 residues. V trimming: 5 bases; J trimming: 4 bases; junction bases outside the gene matches: 7. CDR3 in amino acids: CASSEGLAGTIETQYF. For the CDR3, the DNA is TGTGCCAGCAGCGAGGGACTAGCGGGGACTATAGAGACCCAGTACTTC.

This clone has only a few counts. The chain carries TRBV4-1 and TRBJ1-3; maybe TRBD1 (5 bases). The ends were cut back, 1 base at V and 5 bases at J, with 9 bases in the middle. The CDR3 runs 14 residues. Germline-derived CDR1 and CDR2 are MGHRA and YSYEKL. The CDR3 DNA reads as TGCGCCAGCAGCCAAGGTGCAGGGAGAAACACCATATATTTT. Amino acid sequence: CASSQGAGRNTIYF.